This TCR beta chain was profiled in a study of radiotherapy plus CTLA-4 blockade in lung cancer. About the research overall: 15% to 20% of patients responded objectively, and around 32% achieved disease control. Whole-study results and caveats: Early shifts in blood T cell clones, with interferon-beta, reportedly predicted response best. In blood, TCR clones derived from the tumor expanded after radiotherapy plus ipilimumab.

Treatment of patients with chemo-refractory metastatic non-small-cell lung cancer consisted of focal radiation plus CTLA-4 blockade with ipilimumab. The V gene lost 1 base and the J gene lost 6 bases, with 16 bases spanning the gap. CDR3 size: 16 residues. Germline values: CDR1 LGHNA, CDR2 YSLEER. This table comes from immunoSEQ multiplex PCR, and its TCRdb copy is limited to in-frame clones, with some not included. The sample lists about 49,000 clones; 70% to 90% were seen once. Comment on this clone: Its specificity is not known.

The sample here was peripheral blood, taken from a patient treated with radiotherapy plus ipilimumab. The TCR was taken from a human donor with non-small cell lung cancer whose response to radiotherapy plus ipilimumab could not be evaluated. The V gene is TRBV4-3, the J gene TRBJ1-5, with D possibly TRBD1 on 5 matching bases. CDR3 residues: CASSQAWQGGGQPQHF. CDR3 nucleotides: TGCGCCAGCAGCCAAGCCTGGCAGGGTGGTGGTCAGCCCCAGCATTTT.